The 13 T cell receptor beta chains below all came from one sample that was sequenced in a study of CD8 T cells in ankylosing spondylitis. TCRdb used MiXCR to reprocess the 5' RACE reads, holding one entry per CDR3 protein. The sample holds more than 650,000 distinct CDR3 sequences, about an eighth seen once. The antigens of these receptors remain unknown. Study-wide results and caveats: Made up of eight highly homologous variants, a TCR beta motif appeared characteristic of ankylosing spondylitis blood.

The sequencing input was blood, either unsorted or a sorted T cell fraction (not recorded which). Receptor source: a male donor with ankylosing spondylitis.

The chain combines TRBV20-1 with TRBJ1-1, with D perhaps TRBD1 (6 bases). Trimming removed 4 bases from V and 5 bases from J, with 17 bases in between. CDR1 is DFQATT and CDR2 is SNEGSKA in the germline V gene (reference sequence). This CDR3 spans 14 amino acids. In DNA, the CDR3 is TGCAGTGCTACCAAGTTGGGGGGCGGTACTGAAGCTTTCTTT. It yields the protein CSATKLGGGTEAFF.

This clonotype has ten or more counts. The chain carries TRBV20-1 and TRBJ2-1, with a tentative D call TRBD2 (5 bases). V shed 1 base and J shed 5 bases, with 12 bases lying between them. The CDR3 consists of 14 residues. Germline V lookup: CDR1 DFQATT, CDR2 SNEGSKA (reference sequence). For the CDR3, the DNA is TGCAGTGCTAGAGGTGGGAGAAATAACAATGAGCAGTTCTTC. It encodes CSARGGRNNNEQFF.

This clonotype was recorded a few times. V gene TRBV7-6 combines with J gene TRBJ2-2; 8 bases fit TRBD1. Unmatched junction bases numbered 5, after V lost 5 bases and J lost 3 bases. CDR1 is SGHVS and CDR2 is FNYEAQ in the germline V gene. The CDR3 length is 15 residues. The CDR3 region is CASSLYRGDTGELFF. CDR3 DNA sequence: TGTGCCAGCAGCCTCTACAGGGGGGACACCGGGGAGCTGTTTTTT.

This clonotype was counted a single time. The rearrangement uses TRBV5-5 and TRBJ2-1; TRBD2 aligns across 7 bases. CDR1 SGHKS and CDR2 YYEKEE come from the germline V gene (reference sequence). V lost 6 bases, J lost 2 bases, and 5 bases stayed unmatched. The CDR3 covers 14 residues. The CDR3 here is CASTRTRAYNEQFF. DNA for the CDR3: TGTGCCAGCACCAGGACTAGGGCCTACAATGAGCAGTTCTTC. Full variable domain (outside the CDR3, taken from reference TRBV5-5 and TRBJ2-1): DAGVTQSPTHLIKTRGQQVTLRCSPISGHKSVSWYQQVLGQGPQFIFQYYEKEERGRGNFPDRFSARQFPNYSSELNVNALLLGDSALYLCASTRTRAYNEQFFGPGTRLTVL.

This sequence joins TRBV15 and TRBJ1-5; D remains unclear. CDR1 is LNHNV and CDR2 is YYDKDF in the germline V gene (reference sequence). The ends were cut back, 0 bases at V and 6 bases at J, with 12 bases in the middle. The CDR3 is 15 residues long. The CDR3 is CATSRDRATPQPQHF. CDR3 nucleotides: TGTGCCACCAGCAGAGATAGAGCGACCCCTCAGCCCCAGCATTTT.

The chain combines TRBV27 with TRBJ2-2, with a weak D call TRBD2 (5 bases). This CDR3 contains 18 residues. V was shortened by 6 bases and J by 0 bases, with 20 bases between the two germline ends. Germline V gives CDR1 MNHEY, CDR2 SMNVEV (reference sequence). CDR3 amino acids: CASRLRGILHANTGELFF. In nucleotides, the CDR3 is TGTGCCAGCAGATTGAGAGGGATACTACACGCGAACACCGGGGAGCTGTTTTTT.

The chain joins TRBV4-1 to TRBJ1-5, with D possibly being TRBD1 (5 bases). Trimming cost V 4 bases and J 7 bases, with 17 bases left between them. CDR1 MGHRA and CDR2 YSYEKL come from the germline V gene. The CDR3 length is 15 residues. The CDR3 bases are TGCGCCAGCAGCCCTGTCGCGGGGGGGAAACAGCCCCAGCATTTT. Translating it yields CASSPVAGGKQPQHF.

This clonotype showed up just a few times. The chain recombines TRBV20-1 with TRBJ2-3; tentatively, D is TRBD1 or TRBD2 (5 bases each). With 5 bases removed from V and 6 bases from J, the gap between germline ends came to 12 bases. This CDR3 region has 12 residues. CDR1 is DFQATT and CDR2 is SNEGSKA in the germline V gene (reference sequence). The CDR3 region has the DNA TGCAGTGCTGCCTGGGGACGGGATACGCAGTATTTT. This encodes CSAAWGRDTQYF.

This clonotype was counted ten times or more. The rearrangement links TRBV6-5 to TRBJ1-6; tentative D call: TRBD1 (6 bases). Trimming shortened V by 6 bases and J by 8 bases, and 17 bases separated the two germline ends. CDR3 size: 15 residues. Germline values: CDR1 MNHEY, CDR2 SVGAGI. CDR3 bases: TGTGCCAGCAGCTACGACAGGCGGGGGTATTCACCCCTCCACTTT. This translates into CASSYDRRGYSPLHF.

Only a few counts were recorded for this clonotype. The chain uses TRBV6-5 and TRBJ2-7; no definite D call. This CDR3 region has 15 residues. Germline loops: CDR1 MNHEY, CDR2 SVGAGI. V lost 2 bases and J lost 6, with 17 bases in between. As DNA, the CDR3 is TGTGCCAGCAGTTACCCAATAGAAGCTAGGTCCGAGCAGTACTTC. Translating gives CASSYPIEARSEQYF.

This clonotype showed up many times. The chain couples TRBV30 to TRBJ2-7, with D possibly TRBD1 on 5 matching bases. Germline values: CDR1 GTSNPN, CDR2 SVGIG (reference sequence). The CDR3 is 14 residues long. Between the trimmed V and J ends, which lost 2 bases and 5 bases, there was a span of 16 bases. The CDR3 sequence: CAWSPDSLLNEQYF. CDR3 in DNA: TGTGCCTGGAGTCCCGACAGCCTTTTAAACGAGCAGTACTTC.

The chain links TRBV20-1 to TRBJ1-1; D is undetermined. Germline V gives CDR1 DFQATT, CDR2 SNEGSKA (reference sequence). Trimming removed 7 bases at V and 5 bases at J, with 11 bases between. This CDR3 has 11 amino acids. CDR3 sequence (DNA): TGCAGTGGCGATTGGGATACTGAAGCTTTCTTT. This translates into CSGDWDTEAFF.

The V and J genes are TRBV6-1 and TRBJ2-3; TRBD2 is a possible D gene (6 bases). Looked up from germline, CDR1 is MNHNS and CDR2 is SASEGT. Deletions cut 3 bases from V and 4 bases from J, with 17 bases between. The CDR3 has 16 amino acids. CDR3 coding DNA: TGTGCCAGCAGTGACCCCGGGGCGGGAAGTCCAGATACGCAGTATTTT. Its protein product is CASSDPGAGSPDTQYF.